Below are 3 T cell receptor beta chains sequenced from a single sample in a study of T-cell reconstitution after alpha-beta-depleted transplantation in children. TCRbeta library construction was performed incorporating unique molecular identifiers. TCRdb used MiXCR to reprocess the PCR reads, holding one entry per CDR3 protein. This sample has approximately 150,000 distinct CDR3 sequences; 8.8% occur once, and the top ten carry over 15%. The sequenced sample was PBMCs, mostly from graft donor cells, obtained 180 days after TCRalphabeta/CD19-depleted stem cell transplant. Receptors originate from a female patient under 10 years old who had a stem cell transplant for congenital amegakaryocytic thrombocytopenia, so the T cells may come from the graft donor.

The chain employs TRBV7-9 and TRBJ2-1; 8 nucleotides agree with TRBD2. V dropped 5 bases and J dropped 1; count of bases not matched to a gene: 7. Germline V CDR1 and CDR2: SEHNR, FQNEAQ (reference sequence). The CDR3 has 16 residues. CDR3 DNA: TGTGCCAGCAGCAAACCCGGGACTAGGTCCTACAATGAGCAGTTCTTC. Amino acids: CASSKPGTRSYNEQFF.

For this clonotype: A much larger clone lies a single base off, so this may be a read error. The chain is built from TRBV5-1 and TRBJ1-5; D gene uncertain. Germline-derived CDR1 and CDR2 are SGHRS and YFSETQ. V lost 0 bases and J lost 4, with 11 bases in between. The CDR3 has 15 residues. CDR3 residues: CASSLECRVNQPQHF. CDR3 nucleotides: TGCGCCAGCAGCTTGGAATGTCGGGTAAATCAGCCCCAGCATTTT.

In its sample, this clonotype was seen many times. The gene calls are TRBV20-1 and TRBJ1-1, with 9 bases fitting TRBD1. Germline V gene sequence: CDR1 DFQATT, CDR2 SNEGSKA (reference sequence). After removal of 0 bases from V and 5 bases from J, the junction contained 7 bases not matched to a gene. CDR3 length: 15 residues. Here the CDR3 reads CSARDYRDRVTEAFF. The CDR3 DNA sequence: TGCAGTGCTAGAGATTACAGGGACAGGGTGACTGAAGCTTTCTTT.